This T cell receptor beta chain was identified in a study of blood T cell repertoires in COVID-19. Study details: Sources were T cells, B-cell-depleted T cells, or PBMCs; the material itself was cDNA or gDNA.

Trimming took off 8 bases at V and 0 bases at J, with 14 bases between the two ends. This CDR3 spans 15 amino acids. The germline gives CDR1 LNHDA, CDR2 SQIVND (reference sequence). Libraries were prepared by immunoSEQ multiplex PCR; TCRdb keeps only in-frame clonotypes and omits some of them. Of approximately 380,000 clones in the sample, more than 75% were seen once. Sequenced sample: PBMCs or T cells enriched from blood (not recorded which). The source of this sequence is a woman between 18 and 29 years old who had recovered from COVID-19. The genes are TRBV19 and TRBJ1-3, with D unresolved. CDR3 sequence: CASSEAGFSGNTIYF. DNA of the CDR3: TGTGCCAGTTCCGAGGCGGGATTCTCTGGAAACACCATATATTTT.